Following are 21 T cell receptor beta chains from one sample sequenced in a study of blood T cell repertoires in COVID-19. Generated by immunoSEQ multiplex PCR, the TCRdb table keeps only in-frame clones and is missing some. The data contain hundreds of thousands of clones, 75% to 90% of them singletons. Sequenced material: PBMCs or T cells enriched from blood (not recorded which). Receptor source: a woman between 40 and 50 years old who had recovered from COVID-19.

This chain joins TRBV3-1 (or the pseudogene TRBV3-2) and TRBJ2-1; D might be TRBD2 (7 bases). CDR1 is LGHDT, CDR2 YNNKEL, per germline (reference sequence). This CDR3 is built from 13 residues. Trimming cost V 3 bases and J 9 bases, with 12 bases left between them. The CDR3 bases are TGTGCCAGCAGCCATCTGGGGGGGCTTGAGCAGTTCTTC. Protein sequence: CASSHLGGLEQFF.

The CDR3, as DNA: TGTGCCAGCTGTCCCGTCCGGGTGGACACTGAAGCTTTCTTT. As protein: CASCPVRVDTEAFF. The chain uses TRBV2 and TRBJ1-1, with D unclear. The CDR3 has 14 amino acids. V lost 8 bases to trimming and J lost 3 bases, with 16 bases between them. CDR1 SNHLY and CDR2 FYNNEI come from the germline V gene.

The chain has TRBV3-1 (or the pseudogene TRBV3-2) and TRBJ1-1; D might be TRBD1 (6 bases). The CDR3 sequence is 13 residues long. Germline CDR1 is LGHDT and CDR2 is YNNKEL (reference sequence). V gave up 4 bases and J gave up 7 bases, with 13 bases separating them. CDR3 region: CASSPAGTLEAFF. CDR3 DNA sequence: TGTGCCAGCAGCCCAGCCGGGACACTTGAAGCTTTCTTT.

The V and J genes are TRBV5-1 and TRBJ2-5; 8 positions match TRBD1. CDR3 length: 14 residues. CDR1 SGHRS and CDR2 YFSETQ come from the germline V gene. The ends lost 1 base at V and 1 base at J; junction bases unmatched: 0. The CDR3 here is CASSLTGGQETQYF. In DNA, the CDR3 is TGCGCCAGCAGCTTGACAGGGGGCCAAGAGACCCAGTACTTC.

The chain is built from TRBV6-5 and TRBJ1-1, with TRBD1 matching 8 bases. Germline CDR1 MNHEY, CDR2 SVGAGI. The V and J ends lost 5 bases and 1 base, in that order; junction bases with no gene match: 3. The CDR3 is 14 amino acids. Here the CDR3 reads CASSRGQGNTEAFF. CDR3 sequence (DNA): TGTGCCAGCAGTCGTGGACAGGGGAACACTGAAGCTTTCTTT.

The J gene is TRBJ2-7, the V gene TRBV28, with TRBD1 matching over 9 bases. V lost 5 bases and J lost 5; bases outside the gene matches: 7. CDR1 is MDHEN and CDR2 is SYDVKM in the germline V gene. This CDR3 spans 14 amino acids. CDR3 region: CASSLRDRVDEQYF. CDR3 coding DNA: TGTGCCAGCAGTCTACGGGACAGGGTGGACGAGCAGTACTTC.

This clone was detected only once. The V call is TRBV29-1, the J call TRBJ2-1; TRBD2 matches at 7 bases. Germline V lookup: CDR1 SQVTM, CDR2 ANQGSEA. The ends lost 6 bases at V and 0 bases at J; junction bases unmatched: 5. This CDR3 region has 14 residues. CDR3: CSVAGRSSYNEQFF. The CDR3 DNA follows: TGCAGCGTAGCGGGACGTAGCTCCTACAATGAGCAGTTCTTC.

This chain links TRBV11-2 with TRBJ2-1; 8 bases map to TRBD2. Germline V gene lookup returns CDR1 SGHAT and CDR2 FQNNGV. V trimming: 3 bases; J trimming: 0 bases; junction bases outside the gene matches: 13. This CDR3 has 19 residues. The CDR3 reads CASSFAYPTLAVSYNEQFF. The CDR3 bases are TGTGCCAGCAGCTTCGCATACCCAACACTAGCGGTCTCCTACAATGAGCAGTTCTTC.

V is TRBV27 and J is TRBJ2-1; TRBD2 matches at 11 bases. In germline, CDR1 is MNHEY, CDR2 SMNVEV (reference sequence). This CDR3 comprises 14 residues. V lost 5 bases and J lost 8; bases outside the gene matches: 5. The CDR3 bases are TGTGCCAGCAGTCTAGCGGGAGGCCGGGATGAGCAGTTCTTC. This codes for CASSLAGGRDEQFF.

The rearrangement uses TRBV18 and TRBJ2-7; D perhaps matches TRBD1 (6 bases). The CDR3 runs 11 residues. With 5 bases removed from V and 4 bases from J, the gap between germline ends came to 6 bases. Looked up from germline, CDR1 is KGHSH and CDR2 is LQKENI. The CDR3 bases are TGTGCCAGCTCAGGACAGTACGAGCAGTACTTC. This codes for CASSGQYEQYF. The complete variable domain, with remaining parts taken from reference TRBV18 and TRBJ2-7, reads NAGVMQNPRHLVRRRGQEARLRCSPMKGHSHVYWYRQLPEEGLKFMVYLQKENIIDESGMPKERFSAEFPKEGPSILRIQQVVRGDSAAYFCASSGQYEQYFGPGTRLTVT.

The genes are TRBV7-9 and TRBJ1-1; tentatively, D is TRBD1 (6 bases). The V and J ends lost 6 bases and 3 bases respectively, with 26 bases between them. Germline assignment: CDR1 SEHNR and CDR2 FQNEAQ (reference sequence). The CDR3 spans 18 residues. In DNA form, the CDR3 reads TGTGCCAGCAGTCCACCTGACGGGGGCGGGAGTACGGACACTGAAGCTTTCTTT. This encodes CASSPPDGGGSTDTEAFF.

This clone occurred once. The chain joins TRBV9 to TRBJ2-5; TRBD2 agrees at 12 bases. Germline CDR1 reads SGDLS; CDR2 reads YYNGEE. The CDR3 is 16 amino acids. V shed 4 bases, J shed 5 bases, and the junction held 9 bases outside the gene matches. The CDR3 nucleotides are TGTGCCAGCAGCCTCGGGCTAGCGGGAGGGCGGGAGACCCAGTACTTC. It specifies CASSLGLAGGRETQYF.

The chain joins TRBV9 to TRBJ2-6; TRBD1 matches 11 bases. This CDR3 comprises 18 residues. V shed 4 bases, J shed 3 bases, and the junction held 9 bases outside the gene matches. Germline V gives CDR1 SGDLS, CDR2 YYNGEE. CDR3: CASSPRTGGFGGANVLTF. The CDR3 nucleotides are TGTGCCAGCAGCCCTCGGACAGGGGGCTTTGGTGGGGCCAACGTCCTGACTTTC.

This clone appeared a single time. The V and J genes are TRBV18 and TRBJ2-4; 7 positions agree with TRBD1. The CDR3 is made up of 15 amino acids. Germline loops: CDR1 KGHSH, CDR2 LQKENI. Trimming removed 1 base from V and 8 bases from J; junction bases left unmatched: 8. DNA for the CDR3: TGTGCCAGCTCACCACAGGGGGCAATGGGAGACATTCAGTACTTC. As protein: CASSPQGAMGDIQYF.

The chain joins TRBV7-2 to TRBJ2-7, with TRBD1 matching 9 bases. J gave up 2 bases and V 6 bases, and 5 bases lay outside the gene matches. Germline CDR1 is SGHTA and CDR2 is FQGNSA. The CDR3 contains 14 residues. CDR3 loop: CASSRDRGTYEQYF. The CDR3 bases are TGTGCCAGCAGTCGTGACAGGGGGACCTACGAGCAGTACTTC. The full variable domain, in which reference TRBV7-2 and TRBJ2-7 provide the parts outside the CDR3, is GAGVSQSPSNKVTEKGKDVELRCDPISGHTALYWYRQSLGQGLEFLIYFQGNSAPDKSGLPSDRFSAERTGGSVSTLTIQRTQQEDSAVYLCASSRDRGTYEQYFGPGTRLTVT.

The chain employs TRBV11-3 and TRBJ1-3; D not resolved. Germline CDR1 SGHNT, CDR2 YENEEA. Trimming pared 3 bases from V and 0 bases from J, leaving 9 bases between. The length of the CDR3 is 15 residues. CDR3 nucleotides: TGTGCCAGCAGCTTGCGAGTAATCTCTGGAAACACCATATATTTT. Translating gives CASSLRVISGNTIYF. Based on the CDR3 plus reference TRBV11-3 and TRBJ1-3, the full variable domain is EAGVVQSPRYKIIEKKQPVAFWCNPISGHNTLYWYLQNLGQGPELLIRYENEEAVDDSQLPKDRFSAERLKGVDSTLKIQPAELGDSAVYLCASSLRVISGNTIYFGEGSWLTVV.

V usage is TRBV27 and J usage is TRBJ2-1; 9 nucleotides agree with TRBD1. This CDR3 spans 19 amino acids. The ends lost 6 bases at V and 5 bases at J; junction bases unmatched: 20. Germline assignment: CDR1 MNHEY and CDR2 SMNVEV (reference sequence). The CDR3 loop is CASRSGQGLRLGKHNEQFF. The DNA of the CDR3 is TGTGCCAGCAGATCCGGACAGGGGCTCCGTCTTGGTAAACACAATGAGCAGTTCTTC.

Here the CDR3 DNA reads TGTGCCAGCAGCTTTACAGGGGTTGAAGATGAAAAACTGTTTTTT. The encoded protein is CASSFTGVEDEKLFF. The chain combines TRBV7-2 with TRBJ1-4; 7 nucleotides align to TRBD1. The V gene's germline CDR1 is SGHTA and CDR2 FQGNSA. This CDR3 region has 15 residues. With 3 bases clipped from V and 6 bases from J, the junction kept 7 bases outside the gene matches.

This clone has only one observation. J is TRBJ2-3 and V is TRBV18, with a tentative D call TRBD2 (5 bases). Germline-derived CDR1 and CDR2 are KGHSH and LQKENI. Trimming took off 3 bases at V and 2 bases at J, with 12 bases between the two ends. This CDR3 comprises 15 residues. For the CDR3, the DNA is TGTGCCAGCTCACCGGAAAAGCGGACCACAGATACGCAGTATTTT. Its protein product is CASSPEKRTTDTQYF.

The chain has TRBV9 and TRBJ2-7; 8 nucleotides match TRBD1. The junction had 12 bases not matched to a gene; V was cut back by 0 bases and J by 1 base. The CDR3 has 18 residues. In germline, CDR1 is SGDLS, CDR2 YYNGEE. The CDR3 spells CASSVGPGTGTTSYEQYF. CDR3 in DNA: TGTGCCAGCAGCGTAGGTCCCGGGACAGGAACTACTTCCTACGAGCAGTACTTC.

This chain links TRBV29-1 with TRBJ2-1; 7 bases map to TRBD2. V lost 0 bases, J lost 6 bases, and 8 bases stayed unmatched. This CDR3 is built from 15 residues. Looked up from germline, CDR1 is SQVTM and CDR2 is ANQGSEA. CDR3 residues: CSVEDLSSGANEQFF. The CDR3 DNA follows: TGCAGCGTTGAAGATCTGTCTAGCGGAGCCAATGAGCAGTTCTTC.